This TCR beta chain was found in a study of identical twins. This clonotype turned up a few times. V lost 0 bases to trimming and J lost 3 bases, with 6 bases between them. The CDR3 spans 13 residues. Germline lookup yields CDR1 SGHRS and CDR2 YFSETQ. TCRdb redid the calling of the 5' RACE reads with MiXCR, one entry per CDR3 protein. Here the sample spans under 300,000 distinct CDR3 sequences, about 8% being singletons. The same sample was also used in a study of yellow fever vaccine responses in identical twins. This second report adds: Reportedly, twins showed a vaccine T cell response that looked partly convergent and partly personalized.

Sequencing was performed on CD8+ T cells sorted from blood. This receptor was identified in a woman between 18 and 29 years old in good health. The chain has TRBV5-1 and TRBJ1-1; D unclear. The CDR3 nucleotides read TGCGCCAGCAGCTTGGCCGAGCACACTGAAGCTTTCTTT. Protein product: CASSLAEHTEAFF.